These 27 T cell receptor beta chains were all obtained from the same sample, sequenced in a study of OX40 agonist ivuxolimab in advanced cancers. Produced via immunoSEQ multiplex PCR; TCRdb's table is partial and in-frame only. The sample holds roughly 67,000 clones, 70% to 85% seen once. Here the sequenced sample was CD4+ or CD8+ T cells sorted from blood, taken in a trial of the OX40 agonist ivuxolimab. These receptors all stem from an adult with an advanced solid tumor such as melanoma, head and neck, liver or kidney cancer.

The chain combines TRBV5-5 with TRBJ2-7, with D perhaps TRBD1 or TRBD2 (5 bases each). The CDR3 consists of 14 residues. CDR1 SGHKS and CDR2 YYEKEE come from the germline V gene (reference sequence). The V and J ends lost 4 bases and 4 bases respectively, with 15 bases between them. The CDR3 here is CASSRAWGSYEQYV. DNA of the CDR3: TGTGCCAGCAGCCGGGCGTGGGGGTCATACGAGCAGTACGTC.

The rearrangement joins TRBV9 to TRBJ2-1; 10 bases fit TRBD2. V was pared by 0 bases and J by 7 bases, with 7 bases of the junction left unmatched. The CDR3 runs 16 residues. Germline V CDR1 and CDR2: SGDLS, YYNGEE. The CDR3 protein is CASSVAISGRHNEQFF. In nucleotides, the CDR3 is TGTGCCAGCAGCGTAGCTATTAGCGGGAGGCATAATGAGCAGTTCTTC.

In nucleotides, the CDR3 is TGTGCCAGTAGCCGCACCCCCGGATTGACATACGAGCAGTACTTC. Protein product: CASSRTPGLTYEQYF. The chain uses TRBV19 and TRBJ2-7; D is unclear. The CDR3 has 15 amino acids. The germline gives CDR1 LNHDA, CDR2 SQIVND (reference sequence). The V and J ends lost 6 bases and 4 bases respectively, with 19 bases between them.

The chain couples TRBV10-1 to TRBJ2-2; D remains unclear. This CDR3 has 12 residues. Per the germline V gene, CDR1 is WNHNN and CDR2 is SYGVQD (reference sequence). With 4 bases removed from V and 5 bases from J, the gap between germline ends came to 5 bases. CDR3 coding DNA: TGCGCCAGCAGTGGACTTACCGGGGAGCTGTTTTTT. Amino acid sequence: CASSGLTGELFF.

This CDR3 is CASSPEGAGGTEAFF. CDR3 nucleotides: TGTGCCAGCAGTCCAGAGGGGGCTGGTGGCACTGAAGCTTTCTTT. V usage is TRBV28 and J usage is TRBJ1-1; 7 bases fit TRBD1. The V gene end was trimmed by 5 bases and the J gene end by 4 bases; junction bases not matched to a gene: 10. Germline V gene lookup returns CDR1 MDHEN and CDR2 SYDVKM. This CDR3 spans 15 amino acids.

V and J are TRBV9 and TRBJ1-6; the D gene is possibly TRBD1 (6 bases). Looked up from germline, CDR1 is SGDLS and CDR2 is YYNGEE. Trimming removed 0 bases from V and 7 bases from J, with 11 bases in between. The CDR3 runs 15 residues. The CDR3, as DNA: TGTGCCAGCAGCGTAGAGGGCAGGGGAAATTCACCCCTCCACTTT. Translation: CASSVEGRGNSPLHF.

The chain employs TRBV7-6 and TRBJ2-5; 14 positions agree with TRBD2. V shed 5 bases, J shed 3 bases, and the junction held 5 bases outside the gene matches. Per the germline V gene, CDR1 is SGHVS and CDR2 is FNYEAQ. CDR3 length equals 16 residues. This CDR3 is CASSARLAGGEETQYF. The CDR3 bases are TGTGCCAGCAGCGCCCGACTAGCGGGGGGGGAAGAGACCCAGTACTTC. The full variable domain, with the rest looked up from reference TRBV7-6 and TRBJ2-5, is GAGVSQSPRYKVTKRGQDVALRCDPISGHVSLYWYRQALGQGPEFLTYFNYEAQQDKSGLPNDRFSAERPEGSISTLTIQRTEQRDSAMYRCASSARLAGGEETQYFGPGTRLLVL.

CDR3 bases: TGTGCCAGTAGTGAGTTTCAGGGTCCCTACGAGCAGTACTTC. Its protein is CASSEFQGPYEQYF. The V and J genes are TRBV19 and TRBJ2-5; the D gene is possibly TRBD1 (5 bases). Judging by the DNA end, TRBJ2-7 fits better; the J call may be wrong. The CDR3 length is 14 residues. Germline CDR1 LNHDA, CDR2 SQIVND (reference sequence).

The chain carries TRBV5-6 and TRBJ1-3; D gene ambiguous. The ends were cut back, 0 bases at V and 1 base at J, with 5 bases in the middle. From germline, CDR1 is SGHDT and CDR2 YYEEEE. The CDR3 runs 14 residues. The CDR3 DNA reads TGTGCCAGCAGCTTGGTAGGGTCTGGAAACACCATATATTTT. Its protein product is CASSLVGSGNTIYF. The variable domain in full, completed from reference TRBV5-6 and TRBJ1-3, reads DAGVTQSPTHLIKTRGQQVTLRCSPKSGHDTVSWYQQALGQGPQFIFQYYEEEERQRGNFPDRFSGHQFPNYSSELNVNALLLGDSALYLCASSLVGSGNTIYFGEGSWLTVV.

The V gene is TRBV19, the J gene TRBJ2-5; the match to TRBD2 covers 15 bases. Germline CDR1 reads LNHDA; CDR2 reads SQIVND (reference sequence). Trimming at V came to 5 bases and at J to 7 bases, leaving 8 bases not matched to a gene. This CDR3 spans 16 amino acids. The CDR3 protein is CASSPGTSGGPGTQYF. CDR3 DNA: TGTGCCAGTAGTCCTGGGACTAGCGGGGGGCCGGGGACCCAGTACTTC.

The J gene is TRBJ2-5, the V gene TRBV7-2; 10 nucleotides align to TRBD1. CDR3 length: 14 amino acids. The V segment lost 7 bases and the J segment 5 bases; nucleotides outside the gene matches: 7. The V gene's germline CDR1 is SGHTA and CDR2 FQGNSA. The CDR3 region is CASKRQGAGETQYF. CDR3 nucleotides: TGTGCCAGCAAGCGACAGGGGGCCGGGGAGACCCAGTACTTC.

The chain is built from TRBV6-1 and TRBJ1-2; D possibly corresponds to TRBD1 (6 bases). The germline gives CDR1 MNHNS, CDR2 SASEGT. The CDR3 contains 14 residues. V lost 7 bases, J lost 8 bases, and 20 bases lay in between. CDR3 sequence (DNA): TGTGCCAGCACCTCACGGGGGGGGGCAGGAGGCTACACCTTC. The encoded protein is CASTSRGGAGGYTF.

The chain uses TRBV7-3 and TRBJ2-3; 10 positions agree with TRBD2. This CDR3 is built from 15 residues. Germline trimming cut 5 bases from V and 4 bases from J; bases unmatched to any gene: 6. Germline V gives CDR1 SGHTA, CDR2 FQGTGA. The CDR3 region has the DNA TGTGCCAGCAGCCCAGCTAGCGGGGGCCCAGATACGCAGTATTTT. It yields the protein CASSPASGGPDTQYF.

The chain links TRBV29-1 to TRBJ2-7; 10 bases map to TRBD1. The germline V gene has CDR1 SQVTM and CDR2 ANQGSEA. The CDR3 spans 13 residues. J gave up 9 bases and V 3 bases, and 8 bases lay outside the gene matches. The CDR3 DNA reads as TGCAGCGTTGAGGTGACAGGGGGCGCCCCGCAGTACTTC. This encodes CSVEVTGGAPQYF.

The V call is TRBV10-2, the J call TRBJ1-6; the D is unclear. V was clipped by 0 bases and J by 7 bases, with 13 bases between them. This CDR3 comprises 16 residues. Germline CDR1 WSHSY, CDR2 SAAADI. CDR3 loop: CASSESGRGGNSPLHF. CDR3 sequence (DNA): TGCGCCAGCAGTGAGTCAGGCAGAGGAGGAAATTCACCCCTCCACTTT.

The chain has TRBV27 and TRBJ1-2; D is unclear. Germline CDR1 is MNHEY and CDR2 is SMNVEV (reference sequence). CDR3 size: 14 residues. The ends were cut back, 0 bases at V and 7 bases at J, with 12 bases in the middle. CDR3 sequence (DNA): TGTGCCAGCAGTTTATCAGACGGGATAGGTGGCTACACCTTC. The encoded protein is CASSLSDGIGGYTF.

V and J are TRBV10-3 and TRBJ2-1; possibly TRBD1 for D (6 bases). Germline CDR1 and CDR2: ENHRY and SYGVKD. Trimming left V 0 bases short and J 8 bases short, with 11 bases between. The CDR3 runs to 14 residues. The CDR3 region has the DNA TGTGCCATCAGTGAGTCTAGCAGGGGATATGAGCAGTTCTTC. It is translated as CAISESSRGYEQFF.

The chain joins TRBV4-2 to TRBJ1-4, with 7 bases identical to TRBD1. The CDR3 covers 17 residues. V trimming: 1 base; J trimming: 8 bases; junction bases outside the gene matches: 13. CDR1 and CDR2 from the germline V gene are LGHNA and YNFKEQ. The CDR3 reads CASSQVQTGLMAEKLFF. The DNA for the CDR3 is TGTGCCAGCAGCCAAGTTCAGACAGGGTTGATGGCGGAAAAACTGTTTTTT.

The V and J genes are TRBV7-3 and TRBJ1-1; TRBD1 might be the D (5 bases). This CDR3 is built from 14 residues. Per germline, CDR1 SGHTA and CDR2 FQGTGA. The ends were cut back, 1 base at V and 4 bases at J, with 10 bases in the middle. The DNA of the CDR3 is TGTGCCAGCAGCTTAAGCAGGGCGGGCACTGAAGCTTTCTTT. Translation: CASSLSRAGTEAFF.

The chain recombines TRBV19 with TRBJ2-7; weak D call: TRBD1 (6 bases). Deletions cut 4 bases from V and 3 bases from J, with 13 bases between. This CDR3 has 14 amino acids. CDR1 LNHDA and CDR2 SQIVND come from the germline V gene (reference sequence). The CDR3 sequence is CASSTTTGGYEQYF. DNA for the CDR3: TGTGCCAGTAGTACCACGACAGGAGGCTACGAGCAGTACTTC.

CDR3 loop: CASTEGGRRHGYTF. The CDR3 DNA reads TGTGCCAGCACCGAGGGCGGTCGGCGACATGGCTACACCTTC. The chain uses TRBV6-5 and TRBJ1-2, with D uncertain. The CDR3 runs 14 residues. With 7 bases removed from V and 6 bases from J, the gap between germline ends came to 18 bases. Germline CDR1 is MNHEY and CDR2 is SVGAGI.

V gene TRBV7-3 combines with J gene TRBJ2-2; the D gene is possibly TRBD2 (5 bases). Germline CDR1 SGHTA, CDR2 FQGTGA. The CDR3 consists of 17 residues. Trimming took 2 bases from V and 4 from J, leaving 17 bases between them. CDR3 residues: CASSLYPHRGGTGELFF. The CDR3 DNA reads as TGTGCCAGCAGCTTATACCCCCATCGAGGAGGCACCGGGGAGCTGTTTTTT.

This chain links TRBV18 with TRBJ1-1, with a tentative D call TRBD1 (5 bases). This CDR3 spans 15 amino acids. Trimming took off 2 bases at V and 0 bases at J, with 10 bases between the two ends. From germline, CDR1 is KGHSH and CDR2 LQKENI. This CDR3 reads CASSPGAGMNTEAFF. CDR3 DNA sequence: TGTGCCAGCTCACCAGGAGCAGGGATGAACACTGAAGCTTTCTTT.

In its sample, this clone was seen a few times. The chain recombines TRBV6-1 with TRBJ2-5; D may be TRBD1 (6 bases). The CDR3 has 14 residues. V was pared by 7 bases and J by 5 bases, with 17 bases between. Germline-derived CDR1 and CDR2 are MNHNS and SASEGT. CDR3 sequence (DNA): TGTGCCAGCAATTACAGGGTCGGGATTGAGACCCAGTACTTC. As protein: CASNYRVGIETQYF.

V and J are TRBV5-5 and TRBJ2-7; 11 positions match TRBD1. The CDR3 consists of 15 residues. Germline CDR1 SGHKS, CDR2 YYEKEE (reference sequence). This chain's CDR3 is CASSLADRGQYEQYV. CDR3 bases: TGCGCCAGCAGCCTAGCGGACAGGGGGCAGTACGAGCAGTACGTC.

This chain uses TRBV2 with TRBJ1-5, with a tentative D call TRBD1 (5 bases). Trimming left V 1 base short and J 4 bases short, with 8 bases between. The CDR3 consists of 14 residues. In germline, CDR1 is SNHLY, CDR2 FYNNEI. For the CDR3, the DNA is TGTGCCAGCAGTGAAGGACAGAATAATCAGCCCCAGCATTTT. This gives the protein CASSEGQNNQPQHF.

V is TRBV29-1 and J is TRBJ2-5; no firm D call. This CDR3 contains 12 residues. The V gene lost 4 bases and the J gene lost 3 bases, with 9 bases spanning the gap. Germline CDR1 reads SQVTM; CDR2 reads ANQGSEA. CDR3 amino acids: CSVGPTEETQYF. CDR3 DNA sequence: TGCAGCGTTGGACCAACTGAAGAGACCCAGTACTTC.